The text below deals with one TCR beta chain. The target of this receptor is not known. Base qualities are not recorded, but no much larger clone differs from it by a single base. This sample stems from a study of blood T cells in healthy people across ages (dated by TCRdb to about 2015). With respect to the entire study: In model experiments, template switching captured about one uniquely barcoded TCR beta cDNA molecule for every two T cells. Age-related changes in TCR beta repertoire diversity were measured in the study by deep sequencing normalized with unique cDNA molecular identifiers. The donors were divided into four age groups: young (average approximately 17 years), middle-aged (about 39), aged (about 62) and long-lived (about 90). To avoid experimental bias, donors of different ages were distributed randomly across sequencing lanes. The study analyzed two additional independent replicas of 1 million unique cDNA reads from the same blood draw for two donors, one aged 18 to 29 and one aged 80 or older.

CDR1 and CDR2 are read off the germline V gene as MNHEY and SVGAGI. The cysteine opens and the phenylalanine closes a CDR3 of 14 amino acids. CDR3 DNA only is kept here, 42 bases in frame from base 1. V sheds 0 bases and J sheds 6 bases, leaving 10 bases between their ends. Library preparation used 5' RACE. Instrument used: Illumina HiSeq 2500. The second PCR ran for about 6 to 12 cycles and used a J-beta primer mix along with a sample-barcoded 5' primer. A unique molecular identifier was introduced onto each TCR beta cDNA molecule by a template-switch 5' adaptor carrying 12 random nucleotides. Each sample yielded at least 3 million CDR3-containing paired-end reads. First-strand cDNA was synthesized from all RNA with the Mint cDNA synthesis kit, primed by a TRBC-specific oligonucleotide. All cDNA was treated with uracil-DNA glycosylase and then went through a first 18-cycle PCR with the universal primers M1SS and BC2_uni_R. In the original analysis: Normalization of each sample was performed by random selection of 1 million high-quality reads, each carrying a distinct molecular identifier. Instead of being binned into consensus sequences, reads that shared molecular identifiers were thrown out. MiTCR, set to a Q25 quality threshold and the strictest error-elimination algorithm, was used for CDR3 identification, clonotype clustering and error correction. A nonparametric unseen species model using Euler transformation provided a lower-bound estimate of total TCR beta diversity. In-frame beta chains were kept once TCRdb had trimmed the public reads at Q25 with fastp and called clones with MiXCR. Rows are unified per CDR3 protein, each entry keeping the most common DNA and genes. TCRdb's processing, not the authors' own work, is the source of the V and J calls. The sample table lists roughly 800,000 distinct CDR3 sequences, about 53% of them with a count of one. The top ten clonotypes cover roughly 40% of the sample.

The roughly 39 donors, aged 6 to 90 years, were systemically healthy Caucasian individuals from Russia. Ten milliliters of peripheral blood were drawn from each donor into EDTA-treated Vacutainer tubes. Ficoll-Paque density-gradient centrifugation was used to isolate PBMCs, with at least 7 million obtained per sample. Trizol reagent was used to extract total RNA from the PBMCs, yielding at least 6 micrograms per sample. For every donor, flow cytometry on a PBMC aliquot measured the percentage of naive CD45RAhigh/CD27high T cells. General study outcomes and caveats: Compared with the aged group, more naive CD4+ T cells, fewer expanded clones and increased TCR diversity were shown by the long-lived group, suggesting age selection. Estimates of total diversity based on one million sequenced T cells were considered lower bounds and underestimates. Because donor CMV infection status was unknown, age-related changes in expanded clonotypes were potentially confounded. The percentage of naive T cells measured by flow cytometry correlated strongly with observed TCR beta diversity. Because profiling used bulk unsorted PBMCs, naive and antigen-experienced compartments could not be compared conclusively. As age increased, observed TCR beta diversity per million T cells dropped in a roughly linear way, and a significant reduction was already evident by age about 40.

The clonotype was recovered from a man older than 75 in good health. Sequences were obtained from blood. The V and J segments used are TRBV6-5 and TRBJ2-3, and the D gene may be TRBD2, 7 bases matching. The bases are TGTGCCAGCAGTTACTCGGGAGGGGGGGATACGCAGTATTTT. This gives the protein CASSYSGGGDTQYF.